These T cell receptor beta chains were read from a single sample in a study of CXCR3-negative and CXCR3-positive naive CD8 T cells. TCRdb reprocessed the 5' RACE reads and keeps a single row for each CDR3 protein, giving no DNA. In total, the table holds around 120,000 distinct CDR3 sequences. The sample taken for sequencing was naive CXCR3+ CD8+ T cells from blood. These receptors originate from a human donor in good health. Some clones in this sample may be carry-over from other donors' samples. The CDR3 runs from the conserved cysteine through the conserved F or W.

14,TRBV9,TRBJ1-3,CASSTGDSGNTIYF
15,TRBV11-2,TRBJ2-1,CASRHPNHPGTEQFF
14,TRBV27,TRBJ2-1,CASGEAGAGNEQFF
17,TRBV19,TRBJ2-1,CASNRAGNPSSYNEQFF
13,TRBV14,TRBJ2-1,CASSQVGDNEQFF
12,TRBV6-6,TRBJ2-4,CASSLDRAIQYF
13,TRBV9,TRBJ2-1,CASGTDIYNEQFF
15,TRBV6-2/TRBV6-3,TRBJ2-3,CASSLSRVEADTQYF
16,TRBV4-1,TRBJ1-2,CASSQEAGTTNYGYTF
16,TRBV4-3,TRBJ2-1,CASSQDRLVGFNEQFF
15,TRBV5-1,TRBJ2-1,CASSLNPGTYNEQFF